These 27 T cell receptor beta chains share one sample of origin, sequenced in a study of blood T cells in healthy people across ages. The second PCR ran roughly 7 to 12 cycles with a sample-barcoded 5' primer and J-beta primers. In TCRdb, the 5' RACE reads were re-called with MiXCR into one record per CDR3 protein. Seen here are hundreds of thousands of distinct CDR3 sequences, roughly 60% observed once, and the top ten hold approximately 23%. The source material was blood. Receptors were obtained from a man aged 25 to 45 in good health.

This CDR3 is CASTGNASGYTF. CDR3 nucleotides: TGTGCCAGCACGGGGAACGCCTCGGGCTACACCTTC. V is TRBV28 and J is TRBJ1-2; D is uncertain. The V and J ends lost 7 bases and 8 bases respectively, with 14 bases between them. This CDR3 is built from 12 residues. In germline, CDR1 is MDHEN, CDR2 SYDVKM.

This clonotype has a handful of counts. V is TRBV25-1 and J is TRBJ2-5, with D possibly matching TRBD1 (6 bases). The CDR3 covers 12 residues. Trimming stripped 4 bases from V and 6 bases from J, with 9 bases between. Per the germline V gene, CDR1 is MGHDK and CDR2 is SYGVNS. The CDR3 DNA is TGTGCCAGCAGTGCAACAGGGAAGACCCAGTACTTC. Its protein product is CASSATGKTQYF. Full variable domain (rest looked up from reference TRBV25-1 and TRBJ2-5): EADIYQTPRYLVIGTGKKITLECSQTMGHDKMYWYQQDPGMELHLIHYSYGVNSTEKGDLSSESTVSRIRTEHFPLTLESARPSHTSQYLCASSATGKTQYFGPGTRLLVL.

The chain combines TRBV27 with TRBJ2-3; D is uncertain. CDR1 MNHEY and CDR2 SMNVEV come from the germline V gene (reference sequence). V dropped 1 base and J dropped 2 bases, with 7 bases sitting between them. This CDR3 contains 14 residues. CDR3 bases: TGTGCCAGCAGTTTATACGGGTACACAGATACGCAGTATTTT. It is translated as CASSLYGYTDTQYF.

The gene calls are TRBV7-9 and TRBJ1-2, with 7 positions matching TRBD1. The CDR3 has 15 amino acids. CDR1 and CDR2 from the germline V gene are SEHNR and FQNEAQ (reference sequence). Trimming cost V 4 bases and J 7 bases; bases outside gene matches: 12. The CDR3 loop is CASSSPLGQDAGYTF. Here the CDR3 DNA reads TGTGCCAGCAGCTCGCCCCTCGGACAGGATGCTGGCTACACCTTC.

This sequence joins TRBV6-5 and TRBJ2-7; D is possibly TRBD1 (6 bases). The germline gives CDR1 MNHEY, CDR2 SVGAGI. The V and J ends lost 5 bases and 2 bases respectively, with 13 bases between them. The CDR3 extends over 14 amino acids. CDR3 bases: TGTGCCAGCAGTCCCAAGGACAGAGCCTACGAGCAGTACTTC. Translated, it gives CASSPKDRAYEQYF.

The chain carries TRBV7-2 and TRBJ2-7; D possibly matches TRBD1 or TRBD2 (5 bases each). This CDR3 spans 15 amino acids. CDR1 is SGHTA and CDR2 is FQGNSA in the germline V gene. Trimming took 6 bases from V and 2 from J, leaving 17 bases between them. Here the CDR3 reads CASSWGAGAPYEQYF. CDR3 DNA: TGTGCCAGCAGTTGGGGTGCCGGGGCTCCCTACGAGCAGTACTTC. Supplemented by reference TRBV7-2 and TRBJ2-7, the full variable domain reads GAGVSQSPSNKVTEKGKDVELRCDPISGHTALYWYRQSLGQGLEFLIYFQGNSAPDKSGLPSDRFSAERTGGSVSTLTIQRTQQEDSAVYLCASSWGAGAPYEQYFGPGTRLTVT.

This chain links TRBV20-1 with TRBJ2-5; 8 nucleotides align to TRBD2. Per germline, CDR1 DFQATT and CDR2 SNEGSKA (reference sequence). J gave up 13 bases and V 5 bases, and 15 bases lay outside the gene matches. CDR3 length: 13 amino acids. The DNA for the CDR3 is TGCAGTGCTGCCCCCCTAGCGGGCCCGGAAAGGTACTTC. Amino acids: CSAAPLAGPERYF.

The chain is built from TRBV4-2 and TRBJ1-3; D might be TRBD1 (5 bases). Germline CDR1 reads LGHNA; CDR2 reads YNFKEQ. The V end was cut by 0 bases, the J end by 8 bases, with 14 bases between. The CDR3 contains 15 residues. The CDR3 spells CASSQDRDLRDTIYF. The CDR3 nucleotides are TGTGCCAGCAGCCAAGATAGGGACTTAAGAGACACCATATATTTT.

CDR3 in amino acids: CASSLLGGRFDEQYF. CDR3 nucleotides: TGTGCCAGCAGCTTATTAGGCGGGAGATTTGACGAGCAGTACTTC. The chain carries TRBV7-6 and TRBJ2-7; 7 bases are shared with TRBD2. V was pared by 2 bases and J by 5 bases, with 9 bases of the junction left unmatched. This CDR3 region has 15 residues. Germline V lookup: CDR1 SGHVS, CDR2 FNYEAQ.

This clonotype was counted only a few times. The chain is built from TRBV7-2 and TRBJ2-5; a possible D gene is TRBD2 (6 bases). V was clipped by 4 bases and J by 2 bases, with 23 bases between them. CDR1 and CDR2 from the germline V gene are SGHTA and FQGNSA. The CDR3 extends over 18 amino acids. The CDR3 DNA reads as TGTGCCAGCAGCTCCCTCCCCCCGGGACTCAGCCAGCAAGAGACCCAGTACTTC. Amino acid sequence: CASSSLPPGLSQQETQYF.

The chain combines TRBV4-2 with TRBJ2-1; unclear D gene. This CDR3 spans 15 amino acids. V was trimmed by 0 bases and J by 8 bases, leaving 14 bases between them. Germline lookup yields CDR1 LGHNA and CDR2 YNFKEQ. This CDR3 reads CASSQDTADGYEQFF. CDR3 DNA: TGTGCCAGCAGCCAAGATACGGCGGATGGATATGAGCAGTTCTTC.

The chain links TRBV6-6 to TRBJ1-2; a weak D match, TRBD1 (6 bases). The V and J ends lost 2 bases and 8 bases respectively, with 15 bases between them. CDR3 size: 14 residues. Germline loops: CDR1 MNHNY, CDR2 SVGAGI (reference sequence). CDR3 DNA: TGTGCCAGCAGTTACGGTACAGGGACCAGCGGCTACACCTTC. This translates into CASSYGTGTSGYTF.

The table lists this clonotype with a few counts. The chain combines TRBV6-2 or TRBV6-3 with TRBJ1-2, with D perhaps TRBD1 (5 bases). The CDR3 spans 11 residues. Trimming took 8 bases from V and 8 from J, leaving 12 bases between them. Per the germline V gene, CDR1 is MNHEY and CDR2 is SVGEGT. The CDR3 loop is CASRRGDGYTF. CDR3 DNA: TGTGCCAGCCGGCGTGGGGACGGCTACACCTTC.

V and J are TRBV7-9 and TRBJ1-5; D might be TRBD1 (5 bases). Trimming removed 3 bases from V and 4 bases from J, with 10 bases in between. The CDR3 totals 14 residues. Germline CDR1 is SEHNR and CDR2 is FQNEAQ (reference sequence). The chain's CDR3 is CASSFSEGNQPQHF. In DNA, the CDR3 is TGTGCCAGCAGCTTCAGCGAGGGGAATCAGCCCCAGCATTTT.

The chain combines TRBV20-1 with TRBJ2-2; D perhaps matches TRBD1 (6 bases). Germline CDR1 reads DFQATT; CDR2 reads SNEGSKA (reference sequence). The CDR3 sequence is 14 residues long. Between the trimmed V and J ends, which lost 2 bases and 4 bases, there was a span of 11 bases. CDR3 DNA: TGCAGTGCTAGATACGACAGGAGCACCGGGGAGCTGTTTTTT. This sequence encodes CSARYDRSTGELFF.

The chain has TRBV12-3 or TRBV12-4 and TRBJ1-2, with no clear D. V lost 3 bases, J lost 4 bases, and 6 bases lay in between. This CDR3 region has 12 residues. The CDR3 is CASSFRLYGYTF. The CDR3 DNA is TGTGCCAGCAGTTTCCGCCTCTATGGCTACACCTTC.

The rearrangement joins TRBV30 to TRBJ2-5, with TRBD2 as a possible D gene (5 bases). V lost 0 bases and J lost 5, with 16 bases in between. CDR3 length equals 15 residues. The germline CDR1 and CDR2 sequences are GTSNPN and SVGIG (reference sequence). CDR3 sequence: CAWSVSPLAAETQYF. Here the CDR3 DNA reads TGTGCCTGGAGTGTCAGTCCCCTAGCTGCCGAGACCCAGTACTTC.

The rearrangement links TRBV7-2 to TRBJ2-7; no firm D call. V shed 2 bases and J shed 4 bases, with 21 bases lying between them. This CDR3 has 17 amino acids. Germline-derived CDR1 and CDR2 are SGHTA and FQGNSA. CDR3 bases: TGTGCCAGCAGCTTATTAGGTGGCGGCTCAACAAAATACGAGCAGTACTTC. This codes for CASSLLGGGSTKYEQYF.

The rearrangement links TRBV12-3 or TRBV12-4 to TRBJ2-5; a weak D match, TRBD1 (5 bases). This CDR3 is 14 amino acids long. Trimming stripped 2 bases from V and 1 base from J, with 8 bases between. For the CDR3, the DNA is TGTGCCAGCAGTTTATGGCAGGGCCAAGAGACCCAGTACTTC. Its protein product is CASSLWQGQETQYF.

This clonotype was observed once. The V gene is TRBV20-1, the J gene TRBJ1-1; D is unresolved. V was cut by 6 bases and J by 4 bases, with 18 bases left in between. Germline CDR1 is DFQATT and CDR2 is SNEGSKA (reference sequence). The CDR3 has 14 residues. In DNA, the CDR3 is TGCAGTGCCCCTCAACCCCGGGAAGGCACTGAAGCTTTCTTT. This encodes CSAPQPREGTEAFF.

This clonotype showed up just a few times. CDR3 in DNA: TGTGCCAGCTCACCACAGGGGAGCCTCGGAGATACGCAGTATTTT. Protein sequence: CASSPQGSLGDTQYF. V gene TRBV18 combines with J gene TRBJ2-3; D tentatively fits TRBD1 or TRBD2 (5 bases each). Germline CDR1 KGHSH, CDR2 LQKENI. The CDR3 spans 15 residues. V was shortened by 1 base and J by 5 bases, with 13 bases between the two germline ends.

The chain employs TRBV24-1 and TRBJ2-5; 7 bases match TRBD2. The CDR3 has 16 residues. J lost 3 bases, V lost 2 bases, and 8 bases had no gene match. Germline values: CDR1 KGHDR, CDR2 SFDVKD. The CDR3 is CATSDYGRSGEETQYF. For the CDR3, the DNA is TGTGCCACCAGTGATTACGGACGGAGCGGGGAAGAGACCCAGTACTTC.

In its sample, this clonotype was seen once. The genes are TRBV9 and TRBJ2-7; D may be TRBD1 (5 bases). Germline V gives CDR1 SGDLS, CDR2 YYNGEE. The CDR3 totals 14 residues. V dropped 2 bases and J dropped 2 bases, with 11 bases sitting between them. The CDR3 protein is CASSVGHVAYEQYF. The CDR3 DNA reads as TGTGCCAGCAGCGTTGGACACGTCGCCTACGAGCAGTACTTC.

This clonotype was detected only a few times. The chain employs TRBV15 and TRBJ2-7; D remains ambiguous. There are 13 residues in the CDR3. The V end was cut by 0 bases, the J end by 4 bases, with 7 bases between. Germline CDR1 LNHNV, CDR2 YYDKDF (reference sequence). The CDR3, as DNA: TGTGCCACCAGCAGAGAATCGCAGTACGAGCAGTACTTC. Protein: CATSRESQYEQYF. The full variable domain, its missing parts supplied by reference TRBV15 and TRBJ2-7, is DAMVIQNPRYQVTQFGKPVTLSCSQTLNHNVMYWYQQKSSQAPKLLFHYYDKDFNNEADTPDNFQSRRPNTSFCFLDIRSPGLGDTAMYLCATSRESQYEQYFGPGTRLTVT.

This rearrangement joins TRBV20-1 to TRBJ2-7; TRBD2 agrees at 10 bases. Germline CDR1 reads DFQATT; CDR2 reads SNEGSKA (reference sequence). Trimming cost V 0 bases and J 2 bases; bases outside gene matches: 4. This CDR3 region has 15 residues. Written as DNA, the CDR3 is TGCAGTGCTAGAGACACCGGGACTAGCGCCTACGAGCAGTACTTC. Translating it yields CSARDTGTSAYEQYF.

This clonotype came up once. This rearrangement joins TRBV28 to TRBJ2-5; 8 positions match TRBD2. V was pared by 7 bases and J by 5 bases, with 9 bases of the junction left unmatched. CDR3 length equals 14 residues. From germline, CDR1 is MDHEN and CDR2 SYDVKM. The CDR3 sequence: CASTGREAVETQYF. DNA of the CDR3: TGTGCCAGCACCGGGAGGGAGGCAGTTGAGACCCAGTACTTC. Supplemented by reference TRBV28 and TRBJ2-5, the full variable domain reads DVKVTQSSRYLVKRTGEKVFLECVQDMDHENMFWYRQDPGLGLRLIYFSYDVKMKEKGDIPEGYSVSREKKERFSLILESASTNQTSMYLCASTGREAVETQYFGPGTRLLVL.

The chain links TRBV19 to TRBJ2-6, with D possibly matching TRBD2 (5 bases). From germline, CDR1 is LNHDA and CDR2 SQIVND (reference sequence). V lost 9 bases, J lost 0 bases, and 9 bases lay in between. The CDR3 sequence is 14 residues long. The CDR3 sequence is CASGLHSGANVLTF. CDR3 DNA: TGTGCCAGCGGACTGCACTCTGGGGCCAACGTCCTGACTTTC.